This T cell receptor beta chain was obtained from a study of blood T cell repertoires in COVID-19 (TCRdb year 2020). About the investigation overall: Collaborator samples came from the United States, Italy and Spain and covered acute and convalescent phases of COVID-19. The material from the prospective study consisted of cDNA or gDNA derived from T cells, B-cell-depleted T cells, or PBMCs. The dataset comprised deeply sampled blood TCRbeta repertoires from subjects exposed to, actively infected with, or recovered from COVID-19. The repertoires were made available in a free public database intended to serve as a resource for research on the immune response to SARS-CoV-2. The samples were drawn from two sources: the first 160 participants of the ongoing ImmuneRACE study, and approximately 1,300 subjects contributed by 6 global collaborators. A de-identified subject ID, COVID-19 status, age in years and sex were almost always included in the sample metadata. Where available, HLA class I and class II types were taken from metadata supplied by the sample provider and were not determined by assay-based typing. What the research found in general, with its limitations: Clinical and demographic metadata were provided uncurated, with the amount varying by source and participant.

This clone is a singleton in its sample. There is no known antigen for this receptor. Within one base of it there is no much larger clone, and no base qualities were kept. Whole blood was collected in K2EDTA tubes by collaborating institutions according to the institutions' own protocols. For TCRbeta analysis, collaborators shipped samples as frozen whole blood, isolated PBMCs, or DNA extracted from either of those sample types. Including cysteine and phenylalanine, the CDR3 has 15 amino acids. The retained sequence is limited to the CDR3, 45 bases, with the frame set at the first base. Deletion took 8 bases off V and 6 bases off J, with a span of 17 bases between the germline ends. CDR1 and CDR2 (MNHEY, SVGAGI) derive from the germline V gene. TCRbeta CDR3 regions were amplified from genomic DNA using the immunoSEQ Assay, a bias-controlled multiplex PCR. Per the original workflow: The number of nucleated cells in each sample was estimated from the amplification of reference gene primers within the assay. To quantify the absolute abundance of each unique TCRbeta CDR3 rearrangement, sequence reads were collapsed and filtered. For each sample, productive Simpson clonality was calculated as the square root of Simpson's diversity index across productive rearrangements. What TCRdb holds here is the immuneACCESS table cut down to in-frame rearrangements. Part of the clones is not present; checked against another copy, under half of the missing clones reflect an unresolved V gene, and the others are unexplained. The V and J calls and clone size come from that table; D and trimming were worked out from the DNA. The sample includes around 70,000 clones, with around 86% observed a single time. About 8.1% of the sample is in the top ten clones.

The material sequenced was peripheral blood. This chain joins TRBV6-5 to TRBJ1-6; the D gene is unclear. This TCR was recovered from a man between 25 and 39 years old with acute or convalescent COVID-19. Here the CDR3 is given as CASSRGWKLNSPLHF. Here is the DNA: TGTGCCAGCTCCAGAGGGTGGAAGCTTAATTCACCCCTCCACTTT.